Below, one TCR beta chain is given with its context. CDR3 length equals 14 residues. V was cut by 6 bases and J by 4 bases, with 13 bases left in between. The V gene's germline CDR1 is LGHNT and CDR2 FRNRAP. This sample is drawn from a study of blood T cell repertoires in COVID-19. Study-wide context: Samples came from the United States, Italy and Spain, spanning acute and convalescent COVID-19. Sources were T cells, B-cell-depleted T cells, or PBMCs; the material itself was cDNA or gDNA.

Original analysis: Amplification with reference gene primers provided the estimates of nucleated cell counts. Libraries were prepared by immunoSEQ multiplex PCR; TCRdb keeps only in-frame clonotypes and omits some of them. V and J calls and clone size are given by that table; D and trimming were obtained from the DNA. The table includes approximately 390,000 clones, about 90% detected once. This clonotype originated in a man aged 18 to 30 with active or convalescent COVID-19. The specimen was peripheral blood. The rearrangement links TRBV12-5 to TRBJ2-1; D perhaps matches TRBD2 (6 bases). The CDR3 sequence is CASGGRGKYNEQFF. In DNA, the CDR3 is TGTGCTAGTGGGGGACGGGGGAAATACAATGAGCAGTTCTTC.